This TCR beta chain was identified during a study of T-cell reconstitution after alpha-beta-depleted transplantation in children. This CDR3 has 15 residues. Germline V gene sequence: CDR1 SGHRS, CDR2 YFSETQ. The ends were cut back, 4 bases at V and 2 bases at J, with 15 bases in the middle. On this clonotype: What it binds is not known.

Study-level findings and limits: One year post-transplant, T-cell counts and diversity were largely derived from T cells produced anew. The study reportedly traced alpha-beta T cells about two months after transplant to several hundred expanded graft clones.

Preparation of the TCRbeta library was carried out with unique molecular identifiers. From the PCR reads, TCRdb called clonotypes with MiXCR, one entry per CDR3 protein. The sample holds some 300,000 distinct CDR3 sequences; roughly a tenth are singletons and the top ten take approximately 7%. This receptor was obtained from a boy less than two years old with acute myeloid leukemia, due to receive a stem cell transplant. Material: PBMCs, obtained before TCRalphabeta/CD19-depleted stem cell transplant. The chain is built from TRBV5-1 and TRBJ2-5; D is perhaps TRBD1 (5 bases). CDR3 nucleotides: TGCGCCAGCAGCCCCCACCGTCAGGGTCAAGAGACCCAGTACTTC. It yields the protein CASSPHRQGQETQYF.